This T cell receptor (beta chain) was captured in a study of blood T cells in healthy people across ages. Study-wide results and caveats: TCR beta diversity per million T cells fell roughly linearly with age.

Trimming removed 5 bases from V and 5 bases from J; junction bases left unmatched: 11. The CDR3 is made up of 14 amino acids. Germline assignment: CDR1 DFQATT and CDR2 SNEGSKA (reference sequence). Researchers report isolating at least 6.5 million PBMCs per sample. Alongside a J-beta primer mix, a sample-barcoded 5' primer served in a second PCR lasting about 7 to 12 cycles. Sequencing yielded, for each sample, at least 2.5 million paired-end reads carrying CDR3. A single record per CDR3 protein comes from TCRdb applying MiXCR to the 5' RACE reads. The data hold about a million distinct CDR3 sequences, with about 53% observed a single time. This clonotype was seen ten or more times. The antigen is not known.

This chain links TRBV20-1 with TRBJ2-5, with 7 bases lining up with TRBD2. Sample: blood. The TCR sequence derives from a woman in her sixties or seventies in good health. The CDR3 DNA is TGCAGTGCTTGTGAGCGGGATAGGCTTGAGACCCAGTACTTC. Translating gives CSACERDRLETQYF.